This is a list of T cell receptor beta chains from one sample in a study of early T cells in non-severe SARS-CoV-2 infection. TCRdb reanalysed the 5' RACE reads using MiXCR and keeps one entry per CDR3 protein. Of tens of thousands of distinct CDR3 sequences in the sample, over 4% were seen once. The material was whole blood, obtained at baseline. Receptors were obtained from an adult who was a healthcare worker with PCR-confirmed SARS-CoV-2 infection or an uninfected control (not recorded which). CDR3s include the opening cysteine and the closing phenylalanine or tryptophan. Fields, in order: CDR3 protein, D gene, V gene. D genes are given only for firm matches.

CDR3 protein: CASSSGVGLNTEAFF
D gene: -
V gene: TRBV7-9

CDR3 protein: CASSSGLAGATDTQYF
D gene: TRBD2
V gene: TRBV5-1

CDR3 protein: CASSPWTSGGTDTQYF
D gene: TRBD2
V gene: TRBV11-3

CDR3 protein: CASSEGAYPGNEQFF
D gene: -
V gene: TRBV6-1

CDR3 protein: CASYGGTAANYGYTF
D gene: TRBD1
V gene: TRBV6-1

CDR3 protein: CSAVATAGLYNEQFF
D gene: -
V gene: TRBV20-1

CDR3 protein: CASSERYYNSPLHF
D gene: -
V gene: TRBV10-1

CDR3 protein: CASIPGGINYGYTF
D gene: TRBD1
V gene: TRBV19

CDR3 protein: CASTRLGANVVTF
D gene: -
V gene: TRBV27

CDR3 protein: CASSSTGTPRNIQYF
D gene: -
V gene: TRBV19

CDR3 protein: CASTLGWREGQPQHF
D gene: -
V gene: TRBV5-5

CDR3 protein: CASSPGLAGANNEQFF
D gene: TRBD2
V gene: TRBV18

CDR3 protein: CAISESPAGTQYF
D gene: -
V gene: TRBV10-3

CDR3 protein: CASSLPGGNEQFF
D gene: TRBD2
V gene: TRBV7-9